This TCR beta chain was sequenced in a study of CD8+ T cells in alopecia areata. Germline V gene data show CDR1 as KGHSH and CDR2 as LQKENI. V was shortened by 3 bases and J by 5 bases, with 14 bases between the two germline ends. The CDR3 runs to 14 residues. Extracted RNA was reverse transcribed into cDNA, the sequencing template. Profiling relied on immunoSEQ multiplex PCR, and the TCRdb table lists in-frame clones only, not all of them. The sample lists roughly 250,000 clones, under 70% occurring once. The genes are TRBV18 and TRBJ2-7; perhaps TRBD2 as D (5 bases). This TCR was sampled from a human donor with alopecia areata. The sequencing here drew on CD4+ T cells sorted from blood, taken at week 0. The CDR3 DNA reads as TGTGCCAGCTCACCGAGGGTGGGTGAAGACGAGCAGTACTTC. Translating gives CASSPRVGEDEQYF. Full variable domain (remainder filled in from reference TRBV18 and TRBJ2-7): NAGVMQNPRHLVRRRGQEARLRCSPMKGHSHVYWYRQLPEEGLKFMVYLQKENIIDESGMPKERFSAEFPKEGPSILRIQQVVRGDSAAYFCASSPRVGEDEQYFGPGTRLTVT.